A single sample gave rise to the 9 T cell receptor beta chains below, sequenced in a study of shared clonotypes between healthy human individuals. The method was immunoSEQ multiplex PCR; TCRdb's version includes in-frame clones alone and lacks a portion of them. The repertoire holds roughly 2.2 million clones, with approximately 93% as singletons. Sample: naive CD4+ T cells from PBMCs. Subset meaning: CD45RA+ positively selected. The source is a man between 18 and 35 years old in good health. Some clones in this sample may be carry-over from other donors' samples.

The chain recombines TRBV14 with TRBJ2-6; D not certain. From germline, CDR1 is SGHDN and CDR2 FVKESK. The CDR3 totals 15 residues. With 1 base removed from V and 1 base from J, the gap between germline ends came to 5 bases. CDR3 nucleotide sequence: TGTGCCAGCAGCCAAGTGGGGTCTGGGGCCAACGTCCTGACTTTC. Translating gives CASSQVGSGANVLTF.

The CDR3, as DNA: TGCAGCGTTGCCGGCAGGGAGTACAATGAGCAGTTCTTC. Amino acids: CSVAGREYNEQFF. The chain couples TRBV29-1 to TRBJ2-1; the D gene could be TRBD1 or TRBD2 (5 bases each). CDR1 is SQVTM and CDR2 is ANQGSEA in the germline V gene. Trimming took off 4 bases at V and 4 bases at J, with 11 bases between the two ends. This CDR3 region has 13 residues.

CDR3 bases: TGCGCCAGCAGCTTTACAGGGATAAGTAACAATGAGCAGTTCTTC. Translation gives CASSFTGISNNEQFF. The V and J genes are TRBV5-1 and TRBJ2-1; maybe TRBD1 (6 bases). The CDR3 contains 15 residues. The germline V gene encodes CDR1 SGHRS and CDR2 YFSETQ. The V and J ends lost 2 bases and 5 bases respectively, with 14 bases between them.

The chain links TRBV5-8 to TRBJ2-5; perhaps D is TRBD1 or TRBD2 (5 bases each). The CDR3 spans 12 residues. The germline V gene encodes CDR1 SGHTS and CDR2 YDEGEE. Deletions cut 3 bases from V and 6 bases from J, with 9 bases between. CDR3 sequence reads: CASSWSGQTQYF. CDR3 in DNA: TGTGCCAGCAGCTGGTCGGGGCAGACCCAGTACTTC.

Comments on this clone: At the DNA level, this CDR3 is encoded by other sequences in the same sample as well. The chain employs TRBV18 and TRBJ2-7; D tentatively fits TRBD1 or TRBD2 (6 bases each). Germline V gives CDR1 KGHSH, CDR2 LQKENI. With 1 base removed from V and 2 bases from J, the gap between germline ends came to 9 bases. The CDR3 is 14 residues long. The CDR3, as DNA: TGTGCCAGCTCACCACAAGGGGGGACCTACGAGCAGTACTTC. Encoded protein: CASSPQGGTYEQYF.

V is TRBV7-3 and J is TRBJ2-2; no clear D gene. From germline, CDR1 is SGHTA and CDR2 FQGTGA. V lost 1 base, J lost 6 bases, and 18 bases lay in between. There are 17 residues in the CDR3. CDR3 region: CASSLSIGQDSSGELFF. The CDR3 DNA follows: TGTGCCAGCAGCTTAAGTATTGGTCAGGATTCATCCGGGGAGCTGTTTTTT.

The V call is TRBV7-7, the J call TRBJ2-2; 10 bases are a match to TRBD2. Looked up from germline, CDR1 is SSHAT and CDR2 is FNYEAQ (reference sequence). The CDR3 length is 17 residues. The junction had 5 bases not matched to a gene; V was cut back by 3 bases and J by 1 base. The CDR3 region is CASSFASGSGNTGELFF. In nucleotides, the CDR3 is TGTGCCAGCAGCTTCGCTAGCGGGAGCGGGAACACCGGGGAGCTGTTTTTT.

The chain combines TRBV5-1 with TRBJ2-5; the D is unclear. Germline loops: CDR1 SGHRS, CDR2 YFSETQ. The CDR3 extends over 15 amino acids. Trimming removed 0 bases at V and 3 bases at J, with 12 bases between. CDR3 bases: TGCGCCAGCAGCTTGGGTGGCGGACGGAAAGAGACCCAGTACTTC. It is translated as CASSLGGGRKETQYF.

The rearrangement joins TRBV14 to TRBJ2-7; 10 nucleotides line up with TRBD2. The germline V gene has CDR1 SGHDN and CDR2 FVKESK. With V trimmed by 1 base and J by 5 bases, 5 bases remained unmatched. The CDR3 consists of 15 residues. This CDR3 reads CASSQASGSLNEQYF. Here the CDR3 DNA reads TGTGCCAGCAGCCAAGCTAGCGGGAGTTTGAACGAGCAGTACTTC.